Each of the 27 T cell receptor beta chains below was sequenced from the same sample in a study of breast tumors, draining lymph nodes, adjacent tissues. The lymph nodes were axillary draining lymph nodes from breast cancer patients. TCRdb analysed the multiplex PCR reads with MiXCR anew, one entry per CDR3 protein. Of approximately 280,000 distinct CDR3 sequences in the sample, over 30% were seen once. The sample was axillary lymph node tissue. The source of these receptors is a female donor with breast cancer. Some clones in this sample may be carry-over from other donors' samples.

This chain links TRBV25-1 with TRBJ1-5, with D unresolved. Germline loops: CDR1 MGHDK, CDR2 SYGVNS. The CDR3 contains 12 residues. Trimming stripped 6 bases from V and 10 bases from J, with 13 bases between. CDR3 in DNA: TGTGCCAGCAGAGGAATTGGGATTCCCCAGCATTTT. Its translation: CASRGIGIPQHF.

Details on this clonotype: This may stem from a read error, because a much larger clone lies one nucleotide away. The genes are TRBV5-4 and TRBJ2-7; 7 bases align to TRBD1. CDR1 and CDR2 from the germline V gene are SGHNT and YYREEE (reference sequence). This CDR3 spans 14 amino acids. V shed 4 bases, J shed 2 bases, and the junction held 6 bases outside the gene matches. CDR3 in DNA: TGTGCCAGCAGCCGCCTGGGGACAGCCTACGAGCAGTACTTC. It translates to CASSRLGTAYEQYF.

This clonotype was observed many times. V usage is TRBV4-1 and J usage is TRBJ2-3, with TRBD2 matching over 15 bases. Trimming took 4 bases from V and 1 from J; bases not matched to a gene: 3. Germline CDR1 MGHRA, CDR2 YSYEKL. This CDR3 region has 17 residues. CDR3: CASSPGLAGGGTDTQYF. In nucleotides, the CDR3 is TGCGCCAGCAGCCCGGGACTAGCGGGAGGTGGCACAGATACGCAGTATTTT.

This clonotype appeared many times. The chain couples TRBV13 to TRBJ2-2, with D unclear. Germline assignment: CDR1 PRHDT and CDR2 FYEKMQ (reference sequence). V lost 11 bases to trimming and J lost 7 bases, with 14 bases between them. The CDR3 totals 12 residues. The CDR3 nucleotides read TGTGCCGCCGAGGCTCGTCGCGGGGAGCTGTTTTTT. This encodes CAAEARRGELFF.

This clonotype has at least ten counts. The rearrangement joins TRBV5-1 to TRBJ2-1, with TRBD2 matching 10 bases. This CDR3 has 15 amino acids. V lost 5 bases to trimming and J lost 5 bases; unmatched junction nucleotides: 7. Germline V gene sequence: CDR1 SGHRS, CDR2 YFSETQ. CDR3 region: CASRLAGVENNEQFF. In nucleotides, the CDR3 is TGCGCCAGCAGGCTAGCGGGAGTGGAAAACAATGAGCAGTTCTTC.

Concerning this clonotype: This may arise from a read error, as a much more abundant clone is one base away. The rearrangement uses TRBV14 and TRBJ1-3, with no clear D. The CDR3 runs to 15 residues. Germline CDR1 and CDR2: SGHDN and FVKESK. Deletions cut 0 bases from V and 2 bases from J, with 8 bases between. The DNA for the CDR3 is TGTGCCAGCAGCCAAGAGTTAGGACCTGGAAACACCATATATTTT. This codes for CASSQELGPGNTIYF.

Turning to this clonotype: This may come from a read error, since a much larger clone is one base off. The chain recombines TRBV9 with TRBJ2-1; D remains ambiguous. Germline-derived CDR1 and CDR2 are SGDLS and YYNGEE. The CDR3 runs to 14 residues. The CDR3 DNA follows: TGTGCCAGCAGCCCCAGTGGGGATAACAATGAGCAGTCCTTC. Its protein product is CASSPSGDNNEQSF.

This clonotype was seen at least ten times. This sequence joins TRBV20-1 and TRBJ2-1; 7 bases agree with TRBD2. Germline assignment: CDR1 DFQATT and CDR2 SNEGSKA (reference sequence). Germline trimming cut 5 bases from V and 6 bases from J; bases unmatched to any gene: 13. The CDR3 has 15 amino acids. CDR3 loop: CSAQKRELSSNEQFF. In DNA, the CDR3 is TGCAGTGCTCAAAAGCGGGAACTTTCAAGCAATGAGCAGTTCTTC.

This clonotype was seen repeatedly, ten times or more. The rearrangement joins TRBV16 to TRBJ2-1; TRBD1 matches at 9 bases. The V segment lost 3 bases and the J segment 4 bases; nucleotides outside the gene matches: 7. This CDR3 spans 16 amino acids. CDR1 and CDR2 from the germline V gene are KGHSY and FQNENV. The CDR3 sequence is CASSQLGTGTYNEQFF. The CDR3 DNA reads TGTGCCAGCAGCCAGCTCGGGACAGGGACGTACAATGAGCAGTTCTTC.

The chain combines TRBV18 with TRBJ1-4; 12 positions agree with TRBD1. V shed 7 bases and J 8 bases; nucleotides not matched to a gene: 5. This CDR3 contains 14 residues. CDR1 is KGHSH and CDR2 is LQKENI in the germline V gene. The CDR3 nucleotides read TGTGCCAGCTGGGGACAGGGGGCGGACGAAAAACTGTTTTTT. It encodes CASWGQGADEKLFF.

This clonotype was counted only a few times. This sequence joins TRBV30 and TRBJ1-5; weak D call: TRBD1 (5 bases). The length of the CDR3 is 16 residues. Germline CDR1 reads GTSNPN; CDR2 reads SVGIG (reference sequence). V was trimmed by 2 bases and J by 0 bases, leaving 14 bases between them. Written as DNA, the CDR3 is TGTGCCTGGAGTCCCGGGACGTTTTATAGCAATCAGCCCCAGCATTTT. As protein: CAWSPGTFYSNQPQHF.

This chain connects TRBV7-9 to TRBJ1-6; TRBD1 aligns across 7 bases. Germline CDR1 SEHNR, CDR2 FQNEAQ (reference sequence). The CDR3 extends over 15 amino acids. In DNA form, the CDR3 reads TGTGGCACCGCACTGACAGGGAGCTTTAATTCACCCCTCCACTTT. This sequence encodes CGTALTGSFNSPLHF.

This clonotype was detected many times. The V and J genes are TRBV10-1 and TRBJ2-5, with D perhaps TRBD2 (6 bases). This CDR3 has 17 amino acids. Trimming took 3 bases from V and 0 from J, leaving 17 bases between them. In germline, CDR1 is WNHNN, CDR2 SYGVQD (reference sequence). The CDR3 bases are TGCGCCAGCAGTGAAGGAAAGACTAGGGTGTACCAAGAGACCCAGTACTTC. Translating gives CASSEGKTRVYQETQYF.

This clonotype was picked up many times. J is TRBJ2-1 and V is TRBV7-2; no firm D call. In germline, CDR1 is SGHTA, CDR2 FQGNSA. The CDR3 contains 13 residues. Trimming pared 5 bases from V and 12 bases from J, leaving 17 bases between. CDR3 loop: CASSPGPSPAQFF. CDR3 sequence (DNA): TGTGCCAGCAGCCCCGGACCGTCCCCGGCGCAGTTCTTC.

This clonotype was counted many times. DNA for the CDR3: TGTGCCAGCAGCACCGGGACAGGCGGCTACACCTTC. Translating gives CASSTGTGGYTF. The V call is TRBV11-3, the J call TRBJ1-2, with TRBD1 matching 8 bases. Trimming took 5 bases from V and 8 from J; bases not matched to a gene: 4. Germline V CDR1 and CDR2: SGHNT, YENEEA. The CDR3 runs to 12 residues. Based on the CDR3 plus reference TRBV11-3 and TRBJ1-2, the full variable domain is EAGVVQSPRYKIIEKKQPVAFWCNPISGHNTLYWYLQNLGQGPELLIRYENEEAVDDSQLPKDRFSAERLKGVDSTLKIQPAELGDSAVYLCASSTGTGGYTFGSGTRLTVV.

This clonotype has a handful of counts. The genes are TRBV6-1 and TRBJ1-5; maybe TRBD1 (6 bases). Germline V gene sequence: CDR1 MNHNS, CDR2 SASEGT. V lost 1 base and J lost 6, with 16 bases in between. The CDR3 has 16 residues. CDR3 region: CASSEGRGRGGQPQHF. For the CDR3, the DNA is TGTGCCAGCAGTGAAGGGAGGGGGAGGGGCGGTCAGCCCCAGCATTTT.

V usage is TRBV20-1 and J usage is TRBJ2-6, with 10 bases matching TRBD2. Germline V lookup: CDR1 DFQATT, CDR2 SNEGSKA (reference sequence). CDR3 size: 17 residues. V shed 4 bases and J 1 base; nucleotides not matched to a gene: 7. In DNA, the CDR3 is TGCAGTGCTACTGGGACAGCGGGAGGGTCTGGGGCCAACGTCCTGACTTTC. As protein: CSATGTAGGSGANVLTF.

V and J are TRBV30 and TRBJ2-3; TRBD2 agrees at 7 bases. This CDR3 contains 13 residues. Germline CDR1 reads GTSNPN; CDR2 reads SVGIG (reference sequence). V lost 1 base and J lost 15; bases outside the gene matches: 13. CDR3 DNA: TGTGCCTGGAGTGGAAGGGCAGGACTAGTTTTCTATTTT. Translating gives CAWSGRAGLVFYF.

This clonotype was detected ten times or more. This chain joins TRBV19 and TRBJ1-2; D is possibly TRBD1 (6 bases). The CDR3 consists of 12 residues. V lost 4 bases, J lost 3 bases, and 6 bases lay in between. Germline values: CDR1 LNHDA, CDR2 SQIVND (reference sequence). The CDR3 is CASSTGDYGYTF. CDR3 DNA: TGTGCCAGTAGTACAGGGGACTATGGCTACACCTTC.

In this sample, this clonotype turned up many times. The V gene is TRBV5-6, the J gene TRBJ2-4; perhaps D is TRBD1 or TRBD2 (5 bases each). This CDR3 comprises 14 residues. Trimming took off 2 bases at V and 8 bases at J, with 14 bases between the two ends. Germline V CDR1 and CDR2: SGHDT, YYEEEE. The DNA for the CDR3 is TGTGCCAGCAGCTTCCCACGGGGCCGCGACATTCAGTACTTC. It encodes CASSFPRGRDIQYF.

This clonotype was seen more than once but under ten times. The chain joins TRBV27 to TRBJ2-3, with a possible D match to TRBD2 (6 bases). Germline V lookup: CDR1 MNHEY, CDR2 SMNVEV (reference sequence). CDR3 length: 16 residues. Trimming cost V 5 bases and J 2 bases, with 17 bases left between them. In nucleotides, the CDR3 is TGTGCCAGCAGTCCGATCGGGACTTTTTTCACAGATACGCAGTATTTT. This encodes CASSPIGTFFTDTQYF.

This clonotype came up many times. The rearrangement uses TRBV5-8 and TRBJ1-4, with D unresolved. V was trimmed by 4 bases and J by 5 bases, leaving 6 bases between them. In germline, CDR1 is SGHTS, CDR2 YDEGEE. CDR3 length equals 12 residues. The CDR3 DNA sequence: TGTGCCAGCAGCCTTCCAAATGAAAAACTGTTTTTT. Translated, it gives CASSLPNEKLFF.

This clonotype appeared many times. J is TRBJ2-3 and V is TRBV29-1, with D possibly TRBD2 on 6 matching bases. The CDR3 extends over 14 amino acids. With 4 bases removed from V and 2 bases from J, the gap between germline ends came to 13 bases. Germline CDR1 reads SQVTM; CDR2 reads ANQGSEA. The CDR3 loop reads CSVVYASATDTQYF. DNA for the CDR3: TGCAGCGTTGTTTATGCTAGCGCCACAGATACGCAGTATTTT.

The chain has TRBV30 and TRBJ2-1, with D maybe TRBD2 (6 bases). The germline V gene has CDR1 GTSNPN and CDR2 SVGIG (reference sequence). The CDR3 consists of 11 residues. V lost 2 bases, J lost 14 bases, and 13 bases lay in between. CDR3 nucleotides: TGTGCCTGGAGTCCGGGAGACGGGGAGTTCTTC. This codes for CAWSPGDGEFF.

This clonotype was counted many times. The genes are TRBV9 and TRBJ2-1; 11 positions match TRBD2. There are 18 residues in the CDR3. With V trimmed by 4 bases and J by 3 bases, 12 bases remained unmatched. The V gene's germline CDR1 is SGDLS and CDR2 YYNGEE. In DNA form, the CDR3 reads TGTGCCAGCAGCACACCAATGTCCGGGACTAGCGGCTACAATGAGCAGTTCTTC. Translation: CASSTPMSGTSGYNEQFF.

At least ten counts were recorded for this clonotype. The chain is built from TRBV29-1 and TRBJ2-1, with 7 nucleotides matching TRBD2. V was clipped by 4 bases and J by 6 bases; unmatched bases: 3. This CDR3 has 12 amino acids. Germline V gives CDR1 SQVTM, CDR2 ANQGSEA. In nucleotides, the CDR3 is TGCAGCGTTGCGGCTAGCGGCAATGAGCAGTTCTTC. Encoded protein: CSVAASGNEQFF.

The gene calls are TRBV4-3 and TRBJ2-5; 8 bases are shared with TRBD2. Germline CDR1 is LGHNA and CDR2 is YSLEER. V shed 6 bases, J shed 7 bases, and the junction held 16 bases outside the gene matches. The CDR3 is 16 amino acids. The CDR3 bases are TGCGCCAGCAGGGGCCCGGGGACGGCGGGGGGTGGGACCCAGTACTTC. Protein: CASRGPGTAGGGTQYF.